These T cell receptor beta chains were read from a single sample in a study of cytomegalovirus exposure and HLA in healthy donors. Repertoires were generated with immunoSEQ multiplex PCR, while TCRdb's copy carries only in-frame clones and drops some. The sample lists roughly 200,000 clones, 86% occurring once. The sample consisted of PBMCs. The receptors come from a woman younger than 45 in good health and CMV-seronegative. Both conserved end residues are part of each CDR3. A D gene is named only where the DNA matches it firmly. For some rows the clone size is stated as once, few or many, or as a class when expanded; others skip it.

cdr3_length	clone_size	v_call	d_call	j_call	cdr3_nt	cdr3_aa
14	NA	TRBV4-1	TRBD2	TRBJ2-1	TGCGCCAGCAGCCAACCGGGGACTAGGTCGGGGCAGTTCTTC	CASSQPGTRSGQFF
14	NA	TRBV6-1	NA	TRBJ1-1	TGTGCCAGCAGTGAGGTGGGGGGGAACACTGAAGCTTTCTTT	CASSEVGGNTEAFF
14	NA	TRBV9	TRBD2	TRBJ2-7	TGTGCCAGCAGCGTAGGCGGGGGGCCCCAGGTCGAGAACTTC	CASSVGGGPQVENF
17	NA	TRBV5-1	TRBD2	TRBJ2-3	TGCGCCAGCAGCTTGGATGGGACTAGCGGTAGCACAGATACGCAGTATTTT	CASSLDGTSGSTDTQYF
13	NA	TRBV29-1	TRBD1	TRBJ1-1	TGCAGCGGATCGGGACAGCTGAACACTGAAGCTTTCTTT	CSGSGQLNTEAFF
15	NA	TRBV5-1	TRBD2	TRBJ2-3	TGCGCCAGCAGCATCGGGACTACCGGCACAGATACGCAGTATTTT	CASSIGTTGTDTQYF
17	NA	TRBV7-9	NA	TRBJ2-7	TGTGCCAGCAGCGACCCCGGATCAGGGCTGAGCTCCTACGAGCAGTACTTC	CASSDPGSGLSSYEQYF
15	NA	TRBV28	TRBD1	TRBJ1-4	TGTGCCAGCAGTTTACAGGGGGCGCGTCGGGAAAAACTGTTTTTT	CASSLQGARREKLFF
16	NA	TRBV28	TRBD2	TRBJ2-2	TGTGCCAGCAGTTCCGCTAGCGGGAGGGTGACCGGGGAGCTGTTTTTT	CASSSASGRVTGELFF
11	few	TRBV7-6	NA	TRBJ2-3	TGTGCCAGCAGCCACACAGATACGCAGTATTTT	CASSHTDTQYF
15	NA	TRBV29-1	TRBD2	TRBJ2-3	TGCAGCGTGAAGGGCCTAGCGGGACGCACAGATACGCAGTATTTT	CSVKGLAGRTDTQYF
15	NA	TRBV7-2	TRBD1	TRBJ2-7	TGTGCCAGCAGCTTTCCGGGACAGGGGCCCTACGAGCAGTACTTC	CASSFPGQGPYEQYF
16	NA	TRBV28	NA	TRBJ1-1	TGTGCCAGCAGTCCCGGTGGCAGGGGCCTGAACACTGAAGCTTTCTTT	CASSPGGRGLNTEAFF
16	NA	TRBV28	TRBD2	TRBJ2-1	TGTGCCAGCAGTTCAGCCTGGACTAGCGGAGGGGGTGAGCAGTTCTTC	CASSSAWTSGGGEQFF
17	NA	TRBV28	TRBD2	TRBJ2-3	TGTGCCAGCAGTCTCCGAGGAGCGGGGGGGAGCACAGATACGCAGTATTTT	CASSLRGAGGSTDTQYF
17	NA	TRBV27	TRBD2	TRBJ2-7	TGTGCCAGCAGTTTAAGGGCCCGACTAGCGCGGTCCTACGAGCAGTACTTC	CASSLRARLARSYEQYF
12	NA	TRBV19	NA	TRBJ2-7	TGTGCCAGTAGCCCCGACAGGCACGAGCAGTACTTC	CASSPDRHEQYF
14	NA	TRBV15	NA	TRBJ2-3	TGTGCCACCAGCAGAGATAAGGGAGCGGATACGCAGTATTTT	CATSRDKGADTQYF
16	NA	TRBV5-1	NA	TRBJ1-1	TGCGCCAGCAGCTTCATCTTTTCAGGGGAGAACACTGAAGCTTTCTTT	CASSFIFSGENTEAFF
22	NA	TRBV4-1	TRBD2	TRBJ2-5	TGCGCCAGCAGCCAAGATCTTGGGGGGATAGGACTAGCGGGAGCCGTGAGGGAGACCCAGTACTTC	CASSQDLGGIGLAGAVRETQYF
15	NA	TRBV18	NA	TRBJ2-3	TGTGCCAGCTCACCTGACGGGGTTAGCACAGATACGCAGTATTTT	CASSPDGVSTDTQYF
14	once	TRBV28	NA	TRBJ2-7	TGTGCCAGCAGGAGACTGGCCTACTCCTACGAGCAGTACTTC	CASRRLAYSYEQYF